A selection of T cell receptor beta chains follows, all from one sample in a study of blood T cell repertoires in COVID-19. Libraries were prepared by immunoSEQ multiplex PCR; TCRdb keeps only in-frame clonotypes and omits some of them. The table lists roughly 320,000 clones, roughly 85% of them singletons, with roughly 7.8% in the top ten. The source material was peripheral blood. The source of these receptors is a human donor in a cohort sampled during active COVID-19. Both conserved end residues are part of each CDR3. Size tells how often a clone was seen (once, few, many) or the class of an expanded clone, and some rows leave it out.

size: NA
V: TRBV20-1
J: TRBJ2-2
CDR3: CSASQAGTSIIGELFF

size: once
V: TRBV11-1
J: TRBJ2-7
CDR3: CASSPTGQGGEQYF

size: NA
V: TRBV7-9
J: TRBJ2-2
CDR3: CASSLAGGNTGELFF

size: NA
V: TRBV30
J: TRBJ1-4
CDR3: CAWSRAFATNEKLFF

size: NA
V: TRBV29-1
J: TRBJ2-7
CDR3: CSVGEGWSYEQYF

size: NA
V: TRBV6-5
J: TRBJ1-2
CDR3: CASSLGQGSLGYTF

size: once
V: TRBV27
J: TRBJ2-3
CDR3: CASSSVASRFDTQYF

size: few
V: TRBV11-2
J: TRBJ1-5
CDR3: CASSLGQSHQPQHF

size: few
V: TRBV2
J: TRBJ1-2
CDR3: CASIREQGAYGYTF

size: NA
V: TRBV14
J: TRBJ2-7
CDR3: CASSLKTGGLYEQYF

size: NA
V: TRBV10-3
J: TRBJ1-6
CDR3: CAISWDTSYNSPLHF

size: NA
V: TRBV14
J: TRBJ1-2
CDR3: CASSQDLGRGYTF

size: NA
V: TRBV9
J: TRBJ2-2
CDR3: CASSVGTINSYHTGELFF

size: NA
V: TRBV19
J: TRBJ1-2
CDR3: CASSTQGFYYGYTF

size: NA
V: TRBV6-5
J: TRBJ1-2
CDR3: CASSYEGTYGYTF

size: NA
V: TRBV7-2
J: TRBJ2-7
CDR3: CASSLIGAGGEQYF

size: NA
V: TRBV30
J: TRBJ1-2
CDR3: CAWRGSSLYTF

size: few
V: TRBV11-2
J: TRBJ1-4
CDR3: CASSPGYLKLFF

size: NA
V: TRBV21-1
J: TRBJ2-1
CDR3: CASSKRFGLATVNSYNEQFF

size: once
V: TRBV13
J: TRBJ2-1
CDR3: CASSARGVIYNEQFF

size: once
V: TRBV5-4
J: TRBJ1-4
CDR3: CASSRDRGSEKLFF

size: NA
V: TRBV5-6
J: TRBJ1-5
CDR3: CASSLLGRAWPQHF

size: NA
V: TRBV5-4
J: TRBJ2-2
CDR3: CASRSTGELFF

size: NA
V: TRBV9
J: TRBJ2-2
CDR3: CASSVVGGTGELFF

size: NA
V: TRBV9
J: TRBJ1-6
CDR3: CASSDRTNSPLHF

size: NA
V: TRBV7-2
J: TRBJ1-1
CDR3: CASSLGRGMNTEAFF

size: NA
V: TRBV5-1
J: TRBJ2-5
CDR3: CASSLVNRKETQYF

size: once
V: TRBV5-1
J: TRBJ2-3
CDR3: CASSLVIGGVSTDTQYF

size: NA
V: TRBV6-5
J: TRBJ1-1
CDR3: CASRRTLNTEAFF

size: NA
V: TRBV14
J: TRBJ2-2
CDR3: CASSQWAGDTGELFF

size: NA
V: TRBV6-6
J: TRBJ2-7
CDR3: CASRTQGANEQYF

size: NA
V: TRBV5-1
J: TRBJ2-2
CDR3: CASSPTGDSGELFF

size: NA
V: TRBV11-1
J: TRBJ1-6
CDR3: CASSAKNRGSSPLHF

size: NA
V: TRBV19
J: TRBJ2-3
CDR3: CASSSGGAIDTQYF

size: NA
V: TRBV12-3/TRBV12-4
J: TRBJ1-2
CDR3: CASSLSGGNGYTF

size: few
V: TRBV2
J: TRBJ1-3
CDR3: CASSEIPGSIRNTIYF

size: NA
V: TRBV6-5
J: TRBJ1-1
CDR3: CASSSTGGASTEAFF

size: few
V: TRBV5-1
J: TRBJ1-6
CDR3: CASSLGRDSPLHF

size: NA
V: TRBV20-1
J: TRBJ1-4
CDR3: CSASLPGTHEKLFF

size: NA
V: TRBV15
J: TRBJ1-5
CDR3: CATSGGAGQPQHF

size: once
V: TRBV21-1
J: TRBJ1-4
CDR3: CASPALPTNEKLFF

size: few
V: TRBV6-5
J: TRBJ1-2
CDR3: CASKKGQTLGYTF

size: NA
V: TRBV5-1
J: TRBJ1-1
CDR3: CATSLRQGGEAFF

size: NA
V: TRBV2
J: TRBJ1-5
CDR3: CASSEILNQPQHF

size: NA
V: TRBV5-4
J: TRBJ2-7
CDR3: CASSNRYDRSDYEQYF